These 8 T cell receptor beta chains share one sample of origin, sequenced in a study of CD8 T cells in ankylosing spondylitis. TCRdb fed the 5' RACE reads into MiXCR, producing one record per CDR3 protein. The table shows fewer than 40,000 distinct CDR3 sequences, with more than 30% occurring only once. Material for sequencing was synovial fluid, either unsorted or a sorted T cell fraction (not recorded which). These receptors all stem from a male donor with ankylosing spondylitis.

CDR3 sequence reads: CASSLGTGLKPQHF. CDR3 DNA sequence: TGTGCCAGCAGCTTAGGTACAGGGTTAAAGCCCCAGCATTTT. The chain employs TRBV13 and TRBJ1-5, with D perhaps TRBD1 (6 bases). CDR1 PRHDT and CDR2 FYEKMQ come from the germline V gene (reference sequence). The CDR3 consists of 14 residues. With 0 bases removed from V and 8 bases from J, the gap between germline ends came to 11 bases.

This rearrangement joins TRBV7-2 to TRBJ2-1; weak D call: TRBD1 (6 bases). The CDR3 spans 15 residues. Germline lookup yields CDR1 SGHTA and CDR2 FQGNSA. The V end lost 5 bases, the J end lost 5 bases, and 16 bases lay between the germline ends. The CDR3 DNA reads TGTGCCAGCAGCCTCCCGGGACAAATACACAATGAGCAGTTCTTC. This gives the protein CASSLPGQIHNEQFF.

This clonotype was counted only a few times. This sequence joins TRBV28 and TRBJ1-2; 8 positions agree with TRBD1. Trimming took 2 bases from V and 6 from J; bases not matched to a gene: 2. CDR1 and CDR2 from the germline V gene are MDHEN and SYDVKM. This CDR3 region has 13 residues. The CDR3 loop is CASSLGQGNGYTF. CDR3 nucleotides: TGTGCCAGCAGTTTAGGACAGGGAAATGGCTACACCTTC.

This clonotype came up many times. The chain joins TRBV5-6 to TRBJ1-2, with D uncertain. Trimming left V 0 bases short and J 0 bases short, with 9 bases between. Looked up from germline, CDR1 is SGHDT and CDR2 is YYEEEE. CDR3 size: 15 residues. The CDR3 nucleotides read TGTGCCAGCAGCTTGGCGTCGGGAGCTAACTATGGCTACACCTTC. Protein: CASSLASGANYGYTF.

The rearrangement joins TRBV4-2 to TRBJ2-5; 12 bases align to TRBD2. V was clipped by 6 bases and J by 3 bases; unmatched bases: 5. Looked up from germline, CDR1 is LGHNA and CDR2 is YNFKEQ. CDR3 length: 15 amino acids. Here the CDR3 reads CASRERTSGEETQYF. The CDR3 bases are TGTGCCAGCAGAGAACGGACTAGCGGGGAAGAGACCCAGTACTTC.

This chain uses TRBV25-1 with TRBJ2-3, with D possibly TRBD2 on 5 matching bases. The CDR3 has 15 residues. Germline values: CDR1 MGHDK, CDR2 SYGVNS. Trimming shortened V by 3 bases and J by 2 bases, and 12 bases separated the two germline ends. This chain's CDR3 is CASSELRGHTDTQYF. Written as DNA, the CDR3 is TGTGCCAGCAGTGAGTTGAGAGGGCACACAGATACGCAGTATTTT.

J is TRBJ2-2 and V is TRBV12-3 or TRBV12-4; tentative D call: TRBD1 (6 bases). The CDR3 has 18 amino acids. The V gene lost 3 bases and the J gene lost 5 bases, with 22 bases spanning the gap. The CDR3 is CASSFPTTGTPQTGELFF. As DNA, the CDR3 is TGTGCCAGCAGTTTTCCCACGACGGGGACACCTCAAACCGGGGAGCTGTTTTTT.

The rearrangement links TRBV5-8 to TRBJ1-5, with 10 bases identical to TRBD1. CDR3 length: 15 residues. Trimming cost V 3 bases and J 2 bases; bases outside gene matches: 2. CDR1 and CDR2 (germline): SGHTS, YDEGEE. The CDR3 DNA is TGTGCCAGCAGCTCCGGGACAGGGGGCAATCAGCCCCAGCATTTT. It codes for CASSSGTGGNQPQHF.